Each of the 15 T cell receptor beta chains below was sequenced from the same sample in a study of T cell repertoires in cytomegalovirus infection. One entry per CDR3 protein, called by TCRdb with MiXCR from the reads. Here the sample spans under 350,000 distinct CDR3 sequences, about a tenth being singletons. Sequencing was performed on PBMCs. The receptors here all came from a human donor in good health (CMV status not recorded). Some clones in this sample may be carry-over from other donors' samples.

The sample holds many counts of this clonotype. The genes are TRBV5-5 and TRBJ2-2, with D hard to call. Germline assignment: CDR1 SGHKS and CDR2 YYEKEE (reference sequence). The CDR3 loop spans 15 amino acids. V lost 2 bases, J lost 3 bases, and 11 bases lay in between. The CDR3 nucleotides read TGTGCCAGCAGCTTTTCTTCCGACCACACCGGGGAGCTGTTTTTT. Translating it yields CASSFSSDHTGELFF.

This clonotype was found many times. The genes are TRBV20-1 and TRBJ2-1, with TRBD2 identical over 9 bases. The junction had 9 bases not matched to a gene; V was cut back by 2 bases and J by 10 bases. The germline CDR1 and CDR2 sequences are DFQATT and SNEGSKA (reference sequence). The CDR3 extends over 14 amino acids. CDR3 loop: CSARPGLARGEQFF. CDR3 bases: TGCAGTGCTAGACCGGGACTAGCTCGCGGCGAGCAGTTCTTC.

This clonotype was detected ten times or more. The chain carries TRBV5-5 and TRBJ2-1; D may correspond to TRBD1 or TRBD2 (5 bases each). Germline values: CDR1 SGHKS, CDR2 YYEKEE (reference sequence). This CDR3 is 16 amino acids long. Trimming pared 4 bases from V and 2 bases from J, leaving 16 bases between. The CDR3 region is CASSPPGDGAYNEQFF. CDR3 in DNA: TGTGCCAGCAGCCCGCCCGGGGACGGGGCCTACAATGAGCAGTTCTTC.

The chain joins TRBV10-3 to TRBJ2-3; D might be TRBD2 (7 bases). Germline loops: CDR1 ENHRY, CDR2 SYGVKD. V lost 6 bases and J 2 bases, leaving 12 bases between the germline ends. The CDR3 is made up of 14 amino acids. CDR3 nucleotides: TGTGCCATCAGATCGGGGGGCCTCACAGATACGCAGTATTTT. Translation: CAIRSGGLTDTQYF.

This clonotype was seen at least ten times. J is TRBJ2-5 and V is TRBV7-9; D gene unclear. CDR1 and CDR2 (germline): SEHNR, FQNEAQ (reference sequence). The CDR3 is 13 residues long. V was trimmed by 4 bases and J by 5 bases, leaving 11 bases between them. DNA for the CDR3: TGTGCCAGCAGCTCCTCAGGAGTGGAGACCCAGTACTTC. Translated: CASSSSGVETQYF.

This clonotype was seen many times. CDR3 amino acids: CASSSSAGRVGQPQHF. CDR3 nucleotide sequence: TGTGCCAGCAGCTCATCGGCGGGGCGGGTAGGTCAGCCCCAGCATTTT. V gene TRBV7-2 combines with J gene TRBJ1-5; maybe TRBD1 (5 bases). V lost 4 bases, J lost 6 bases, and 19 bases lay in between. Germline lookup yields CDR1 SGHTA and CDR2 FQGNSA. The CDR3 has 16 residues.

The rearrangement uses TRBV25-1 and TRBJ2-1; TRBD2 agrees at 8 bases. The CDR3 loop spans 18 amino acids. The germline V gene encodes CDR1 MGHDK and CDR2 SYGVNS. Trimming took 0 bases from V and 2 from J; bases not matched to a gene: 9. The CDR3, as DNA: TGTGCCAGCAGTGAATATGGCATTGCGGGGGGAGCCTACAATGAGCAGTTCTTC. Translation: CASSEYGIAGGAYNEQFF. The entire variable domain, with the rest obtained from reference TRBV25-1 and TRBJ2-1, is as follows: EADIYQTPRYLVIGTGKKITLECSQTMGHDKMYWYQQDPGMELHLIHYSYGVNSTEKGDLSSESTVSRIRTEHFPLTLESARPSHTSQYLCASSEYGIAGGAYNEQFFGPGTRLTVL.

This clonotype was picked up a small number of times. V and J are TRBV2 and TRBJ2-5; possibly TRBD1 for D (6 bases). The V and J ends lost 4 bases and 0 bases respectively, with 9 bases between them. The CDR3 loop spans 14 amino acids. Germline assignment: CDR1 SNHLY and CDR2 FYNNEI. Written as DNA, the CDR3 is TGTGCCAGCAGTGGTACAGGGTACCAAGAGACCCAGTACTTC. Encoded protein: CASSGTGYQETQYF.

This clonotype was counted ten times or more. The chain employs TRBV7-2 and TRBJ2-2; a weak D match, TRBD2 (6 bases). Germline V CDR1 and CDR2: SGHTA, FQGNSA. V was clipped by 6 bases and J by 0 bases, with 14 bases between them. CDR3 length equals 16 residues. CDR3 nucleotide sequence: TGTGCCAGCAGACACCCCCGGGGGTCGAACACCGGGGAGCTGTTTTTT. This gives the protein CASRHPRGSNTGELFF.

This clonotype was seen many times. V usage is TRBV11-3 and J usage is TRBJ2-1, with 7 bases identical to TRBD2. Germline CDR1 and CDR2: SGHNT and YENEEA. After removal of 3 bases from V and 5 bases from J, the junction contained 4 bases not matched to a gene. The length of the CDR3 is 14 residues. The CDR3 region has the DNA TGTGCCAGCAGCTTGTGGGGGGGGGACAATGAGCAGTTCTTC. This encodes CASSLWGGDNEQFF.

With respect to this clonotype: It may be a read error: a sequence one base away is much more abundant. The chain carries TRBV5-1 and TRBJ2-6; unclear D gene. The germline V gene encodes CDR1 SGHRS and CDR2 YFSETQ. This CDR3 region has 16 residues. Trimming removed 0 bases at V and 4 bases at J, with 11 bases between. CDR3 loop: CASSLERHSGANVLTF. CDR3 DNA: TGCGCCAGCAGCTTGGAACGACATTCGGGGGCCAACGTCCTGACTTTC.

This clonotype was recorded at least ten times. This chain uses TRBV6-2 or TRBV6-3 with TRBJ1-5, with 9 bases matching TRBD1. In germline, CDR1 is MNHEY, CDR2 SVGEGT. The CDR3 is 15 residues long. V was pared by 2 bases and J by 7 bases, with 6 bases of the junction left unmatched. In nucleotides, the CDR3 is TGTGCCAGCAGTTACGAAGGGACAGGGAACCAGCCCCAGCATTTT. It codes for CASSYEGTGNQPQHF.

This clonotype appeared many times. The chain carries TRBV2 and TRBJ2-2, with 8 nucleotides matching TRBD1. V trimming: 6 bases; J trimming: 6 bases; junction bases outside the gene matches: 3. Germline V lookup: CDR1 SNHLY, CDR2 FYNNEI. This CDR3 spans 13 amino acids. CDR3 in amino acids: CASRQGVSGELFF. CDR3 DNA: TGTGCCAGCAGACAGGGGGTATCCGGGGAGCTGTTTTTT.

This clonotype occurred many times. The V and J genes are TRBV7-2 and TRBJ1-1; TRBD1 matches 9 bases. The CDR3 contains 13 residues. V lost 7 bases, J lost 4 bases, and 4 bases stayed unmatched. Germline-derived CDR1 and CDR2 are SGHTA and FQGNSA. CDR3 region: CASTSDRGTEAFF. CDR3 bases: TGTGCCAGCACCTCGGACAGGGGCACTGAAGCTTTCTTT.

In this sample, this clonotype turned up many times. CDR3 nucleotides: TGCAGTGCTAGAGATCAAGTCGGGGGGGAGGGCTACACCTTC. It encodes CSARDQVGGEGYTF. This chain uses TRBV20-1 with TRBJ1-2, with D tentatively TRBD1 (5 bases). There are 14 residues in the CDR3. The germline V gene has CDR1 DFQATT and CDR2 SNEGSKA (reference sequence). V shed 0 bases and J shed 8 bases, with 16 bases lying between them.